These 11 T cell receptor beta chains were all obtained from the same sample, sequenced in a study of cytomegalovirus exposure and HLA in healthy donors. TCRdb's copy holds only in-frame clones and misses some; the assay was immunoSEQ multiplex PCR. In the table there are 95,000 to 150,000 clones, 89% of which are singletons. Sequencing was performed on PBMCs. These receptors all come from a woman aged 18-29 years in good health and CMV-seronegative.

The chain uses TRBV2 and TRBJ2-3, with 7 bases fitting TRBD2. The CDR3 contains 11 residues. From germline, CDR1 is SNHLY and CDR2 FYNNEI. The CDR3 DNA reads TGTCTCCCATCGGGAGGAGATACGCAGTATTTT. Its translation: CLPSGGDTQYF. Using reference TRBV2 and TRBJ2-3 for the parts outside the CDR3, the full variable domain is EPEVTQTPSHQVTQMGQEVILRCVPISNHLYFYWYRQILGQKVEFLVSFYNNEISEKSEIFDDQFSVERPDGSNFTLKIRSTKLEDSAMYFCLPSGGDTQYFGPGTRLTVL.

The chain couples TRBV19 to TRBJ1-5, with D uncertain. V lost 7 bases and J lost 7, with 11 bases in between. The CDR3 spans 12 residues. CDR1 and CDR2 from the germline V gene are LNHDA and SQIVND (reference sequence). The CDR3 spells CASTNGLQPQHF. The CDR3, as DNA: TGTGCCAGTACCAACGGTTTGCAGCCCCAGCATTTT.

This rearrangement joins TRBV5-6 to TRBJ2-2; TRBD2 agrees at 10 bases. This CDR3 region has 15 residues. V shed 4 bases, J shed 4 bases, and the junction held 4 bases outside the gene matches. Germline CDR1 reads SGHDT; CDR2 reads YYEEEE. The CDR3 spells CASSPGTSVTGELFF. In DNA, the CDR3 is TGTGCCAGCAGCCCCGGGACTAGCGTCACCGGGGAGCTGTTTTTT. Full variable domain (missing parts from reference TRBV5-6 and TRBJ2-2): DAGVTQSPTHLIKTRGQQVTLRCSPKSGHDTVSWYQQALGQGPQFIFQYYEEEERQRGNFPDRFSGHQFPNYSSELNVNALLLGDSALYLCASSPGTSVTGELFFGEGSRLTVL.

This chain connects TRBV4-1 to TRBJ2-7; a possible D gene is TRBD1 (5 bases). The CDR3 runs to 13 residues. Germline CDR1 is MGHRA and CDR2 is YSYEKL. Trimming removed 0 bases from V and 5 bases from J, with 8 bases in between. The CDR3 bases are TGCGCCAGCAGCCAAGAAAGGGGTAACGAGCAGTACGTC. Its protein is CASSQERGNEQYV.

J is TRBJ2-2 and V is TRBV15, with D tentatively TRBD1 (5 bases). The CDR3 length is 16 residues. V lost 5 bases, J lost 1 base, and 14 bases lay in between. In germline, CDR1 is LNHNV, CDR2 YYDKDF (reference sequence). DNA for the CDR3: TGTGCCACCAGCCTCAATGGGGCTTTGAACACCGGGGAGCTGTTTTTT. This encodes CATSLNGALNTGELFF.

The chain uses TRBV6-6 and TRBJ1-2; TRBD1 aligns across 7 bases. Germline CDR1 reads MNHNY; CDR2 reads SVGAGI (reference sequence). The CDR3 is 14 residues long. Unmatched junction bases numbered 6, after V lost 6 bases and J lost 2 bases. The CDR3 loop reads CASSRTGGNYGYTF. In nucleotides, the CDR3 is TGTGCCAGCAGCCGGACAGGAGGAAACTATGGCTACACCTTC.

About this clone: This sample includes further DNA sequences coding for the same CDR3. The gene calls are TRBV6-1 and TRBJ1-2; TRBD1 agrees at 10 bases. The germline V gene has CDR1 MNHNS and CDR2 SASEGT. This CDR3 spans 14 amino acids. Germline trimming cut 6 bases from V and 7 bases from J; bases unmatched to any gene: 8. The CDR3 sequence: CASSSLGQGIGYTF. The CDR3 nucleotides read TGTGCCAGCAGCTCCTTGGGACAGGGGATTGGCTACACCTTC.

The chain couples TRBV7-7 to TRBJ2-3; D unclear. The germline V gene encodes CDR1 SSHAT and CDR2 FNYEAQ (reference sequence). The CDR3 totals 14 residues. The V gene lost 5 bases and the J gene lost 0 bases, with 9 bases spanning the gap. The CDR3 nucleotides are TGTGCCAGCAGCGTTAGTACTAGCACAGATACGCAGTATTTT. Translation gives CASSVSTSTDTQYF.

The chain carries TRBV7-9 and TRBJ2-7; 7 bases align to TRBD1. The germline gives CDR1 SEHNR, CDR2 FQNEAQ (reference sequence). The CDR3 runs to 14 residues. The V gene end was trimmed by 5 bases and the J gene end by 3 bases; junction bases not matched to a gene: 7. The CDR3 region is CASSIGQAYYEQYF. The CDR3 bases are TGTGCCAGCAGCATTGGACAGGCGTACTACGAGCAGTACTTC.

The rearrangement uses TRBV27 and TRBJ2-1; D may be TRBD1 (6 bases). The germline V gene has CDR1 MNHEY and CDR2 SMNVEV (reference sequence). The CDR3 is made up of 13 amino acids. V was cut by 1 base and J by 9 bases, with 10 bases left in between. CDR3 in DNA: TGTGCCAGCAGTTTATTTGGGGGCAGTGAGCAGTTCTTC. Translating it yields CASSLFGGSEQFF.

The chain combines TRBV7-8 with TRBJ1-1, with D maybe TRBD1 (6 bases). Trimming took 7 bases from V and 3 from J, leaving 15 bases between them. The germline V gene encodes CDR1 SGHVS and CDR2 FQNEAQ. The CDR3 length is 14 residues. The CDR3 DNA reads TGTGCCAGCACCTTCATGGGGGCGGACACTGAAGCTTTCTTT. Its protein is CASTFMGADTEAFF.